The sequence of this TCR beta chain was determined in a study of cytomegalovirus exposure and HLA in healthy donors. Whole-study results and caveats: Prior analysis indicated that the majority of TCR beta V segments exhibited productivity approximately 87% or approximately 30% of the time. Among TCR sequences, most were rare, though some public TCRs appeared in many donors. Later genetic work tied a missense DCLRE1C variant to beta-chain V and J trimming.

Germline V lookup: CDR1 MDHEN, CDR2 SYDVKM. The CDR3 covers 14 residues. The V segment lost 3 bases and the J segment 6 bases; nucleotides outside the gene matches: 4. A remark on this clone: Its antigen remains unidentified.

Primers for the PCR totalled 60 Vbeta and 13 Jbeta. In the original analysis: An analysis that came later counted 80 million or so unique TCR beta chains, approximately 10 million shared. Method: immunoSEQ multiplex PCR; TCRdb's copy keeps in-frame clones and lacks some. The DNA gave D and trimming, while V, J and clone size come from that table. This repertoire shows 68,000 or so clones, 81% found once; its top ten account for 6.5% to 7%. The sequenced sample consisted of PBMCs. This receptor was taken from a human donor in good health. The genes are TRBV28 and TRBJ1-3, with 8 nucleotides matching TRBD1. CDR3 in DNA: TGTGCCAGCAGTTTCGTGACAGGGGTAAACACCATATATTTT. Translated, it gives CASSFVTGVNTIYF. The full variable domain, completed using reference TRBV28 and TRBJ1-3, is DVKVTQSSRYLVKRTGEKVFLECVQDMDHENMFWYRQDPGLGLRLIYFSYDVKMKEKGDIPEGYSVSREKKERFSLILESASTNQTSMYLCASSFVTGVNTIYFGEGSWLTVV.